This T cell receptor beta chain appears in the sequencing data of a study of blood T cells in healthy people across ages. The study, taken as a whole, reports: There was a strong correlation between TCR beta diversity and naive T cell percentage.

The second PCR ran 7 to 11 cycles with a sample-barcoded 5' primer and J-beta primers. A tag from a template-switch adaptor with 12 random nucleotides marked each cDNA molecule. Samples each returned at least 3 million CDR3-containing paired-end reads. MiXCR was run by TCRdb on the 5' RACE reads, yielding one entry per CDR3 protein. The table includes about 1,400,000 distinct CDR3 sequences, around two fifths detected once. Donors ranged from roughly 6 to 90 years old and were healthy Caucasians in Russia. Only a few counts were recorded for this clonotype. Its antigen is currently unknown. This clonotype was obtained from a woman aged 18 to 35 in good health. Sequenced input: blood.

CDR3 region: CSVGGDGYTF. The DNA of the CDR3 is TGCAGCGTTGGAGGGGATGGCTACACCTTC. The chain has TRBV29-1 and TRBJ1-2, with a weak D call TRBD1 (5 bases). The CDR3 totals 10 residues. The germline gives CDR1 SQVTM, CDR2 ANQGSEA. V was clipped by 4 bases and J by 6 bases, with 6 bases between them.